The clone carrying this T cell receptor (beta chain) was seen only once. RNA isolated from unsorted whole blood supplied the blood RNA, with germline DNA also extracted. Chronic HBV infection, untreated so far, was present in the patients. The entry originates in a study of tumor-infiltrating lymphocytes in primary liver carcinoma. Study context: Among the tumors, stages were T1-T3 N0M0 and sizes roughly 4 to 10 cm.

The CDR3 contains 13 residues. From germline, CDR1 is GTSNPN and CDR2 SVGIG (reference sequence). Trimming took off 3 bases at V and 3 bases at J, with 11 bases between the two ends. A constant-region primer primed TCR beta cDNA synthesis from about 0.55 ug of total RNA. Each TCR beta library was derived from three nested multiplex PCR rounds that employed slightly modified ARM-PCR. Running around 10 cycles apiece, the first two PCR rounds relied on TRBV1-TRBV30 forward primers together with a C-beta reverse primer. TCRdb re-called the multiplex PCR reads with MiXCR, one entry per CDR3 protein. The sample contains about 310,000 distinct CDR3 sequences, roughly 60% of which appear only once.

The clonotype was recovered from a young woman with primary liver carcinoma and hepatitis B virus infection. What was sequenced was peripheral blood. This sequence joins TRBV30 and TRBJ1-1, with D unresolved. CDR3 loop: CAWSEAGHTEAFF. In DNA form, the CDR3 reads TGTGCCTGGAGCGAAGCCGGGCACACTGAAGCTTTCTTT.